This entry describes one T cell receptor beta chain. V lost 4 bases and J 4 bases, leaving 17 bases between the germline ends. The germline CDR1 and CDR2 sequences are SGDLS and YYNGEE. CDR3 size: 15 residues. The donors (healthy individuals) were bone marrow donors. This sample was taken from a study of cytomegalovirus exposure and HLA in healthy donors. A multiplex PCR was run with 60 Vbeta primers and 13 Jbeta primers. The protocol was immunoSEQ multiplex PCR, while the TCRdb copy is restricted to in-frame clones and leaves out a portion. The sample shows approximately 170,000 clones, approximately 80% of them seen only once.

The sample was PBMCs. The TCR originated in a male donor in good health and CMV-seronegative. The V and J genes are TRBV9 and TRBJ2-5; D unclear. The CDR3 DNA is TGTGCCAGCAGCCCAATGGAACTAAGAGGAGAGACCCAGTACTTC. Residues: CASSPMELRGETQYF.